The 28 T cell receptor beta chains in this list originate from one sample, sequenced in a study of identical twins. TCRdb re-analysed the 5' RACE reads in MiXCR, keeping a single row per CDR3 protein. The data show just under 550,000 distinct CDR3 sequences, 13% to 15% seen once. The sample was also reused in another study, on yellow fever vaccine responses in identical twins.

Sequenced material: CD4+ T cells sorted from blood. These receptors were obtained from a woman aged 18 to 35 in good health.

In nucleotides, the CDR3 is TGTGCCACCAGTGATTTCCGCGGGAGGGGGACAGATACGCAGTATTTT. It codes for CATSDFRGRGTDTQYF. J is TRBJ2-3 and V is TRBV24-1; 9 bases align to TRBD2. V lost 1 base, J lost 3 bases, and 4 bases stayed unmatched. In germline, CDR1 is KGHDR, CDR2 SFDVKD. The CDR3 spans 16 residues.

This clonotype was observed a few times. This chain joins TRBV7-2 and TRBJ2-1; either TRBD1 or TRBD2 may supply D (5 bases each). V was trimmed by 5 bases and J by 8 bases, leaving 22 bases between them. The length of the CDR3 is 16 residues. Germline assignment: CDR1 SGHTA and CDR2 FQGNSA. The CDR3: CASSRGWGSKEDEQFF. The CDR3 DNA follows: TGTGCCAGCAGCCGCGGCTGGGGGTCAAAGGAGGATGAGCAGTTCTTC.

This clonotype showed up just a few times. The V and J genes are TRBV6-1 and TRBJ2-7; 8 positions match TRBD1. Per the germline V gene, CDR1 is MNHNS and CDR2 is SASEGT. The V and J ends lost 10 bases and 7 bases, in that order; junction bases with no gene match: 9. The CDR3 contains 12 residues. The CDR3 protein is CATNRGAQEQYV. The CDR3 DNA sequence: TGTGCCACAAACAGGGGGGCTCAAGAGCAGTACGTC.

The chain is built from TRBV12-3 or TRBV12-4 and TRBJ1-4; D is ambiguous. The CDR3 length is 13 residues. Trimming took 7 bases from V and 5 from J, leaving 11 bases between them. The CDR3 is CASNMGRNEKLFF. The CDR3 nucleotides read TGTGCCAGCAATATGGGCAGGAATGAAAAACTGTTTTTT.

This clonotype has at least ten counts. This chain links TRBV12-3 or TRBV12-4 with TRBJ2-2, with D maybe TRBD1 (5 bases). Trimming took 6 bases from V and 4 from J, leaving 15 bases between them. CDR3 size: 15 residues. The CDR3 nucleotides are TGTGCCAGCAGATCTCAGGACACCACCACCGGGGAGCTGTTTTTT. Translated: CASRSQDTTTGELFF.

This clonotype was observed once. The chain is built from TRBV6-5 and TRBJ2-2; 7 bases match TRBD1. J was trimmed by 5 bases and V by 6 bases; bases with no gene match: 18. Germline assignment: CDR1 MNHEY and CDR2 SVGAGI. The CDR3 spans 18 residues. The CDR3 region has the DNA TGTGCCAGCAGCTATCACAGGGGCCTCAGGGGTGAGACCGGGGAGCTGTTTTTT. Amino acids: CASSYHRGLRGETGELFF.

Ten or more counts support this clonotype. The chain recombines TRBV11-1 with TRBJ2-1, with a possible D match to TRBD1 (6 bases). Per the germline V gene, CDR1 is SGHAT and CDR2 is FQDESV (reference sequence). The CDR3 covers 14 residues. V was cut by 5 bases and J by 8 bases, with 16 bases left in between. CDR3 in DNA: TGTGCCAGCAGCGAGGGGGTGGCCCTTGATGAGCAGTTCTTC. It translates to CASSEGVALDEQFF.

The chain uses TRBV6-1 and TRBJ2-7, with TRBD2 as a possible D gene (6 bases). Germline loops: CDR1 MNHNS, CDR2 SASEGT. Between the trimmed V and J ends, which lost 6 bases and 3 bases, there was a span of 15 bases. This CDR3 region has 14 residues. The CDR3 is CASRGGAGSYEQYF. The CDR3 DNA reads TGTGCCAGCAGGGGCGGGGCAGGGAGCTACGAGCAGTACTTC.

J is TRBJ1-2 and V is TRBV10-3; unclear D gene. Trimming shortened V by 3 bases and J by 5 bases, and 7 bases separated the two germline ends. The V gene's germline CDR1 is ENHRY and CDR2 SYGVKD. The CDR3 has 12 amino acids. Here the CDR3 reads CAISDGGYGYTF. The CDR3 DNA reads as TGTGCCATCAGTGATGGCGGGTATGGCTACACCTTC.

The gene calls are TRBV3-1 and TRBJ2-2; 7 bases fit TRBD1. Germline CDR1 and CDR2: LGHDT and YNNKEL (reference sequence). V trimming: 1 base; J trimming: 6 bases; junction bases outside the gene matches: 5. CDR3 size: 15 residues. CDR3 loop: CASSQVSQGPGELFF. CDR3 coding DNA: TGTGCCAGCAGCCAAGTTTCACAGGGGCCCGGGGAGCTGTTTTTT.

This clonotype showed up just a few times. This CDR3 is CSARDLLPPYEQYV. The DNA of the CDR3 is TGCAGTGCTAGAGATCTCTTGCCTCCCTACGAGCAGTACGTC. The chain links TRBV20-1 to TRBJ2-7; D unclear. Trimming cost V 0 bases and J 2 bases, with 11 bases left between them. The CDR3 extends over 14 amino acids. Per germline, CDR1 DFQATT and CDR2 SNEGSKA (reference sequence).

This clonotype was observed at least ten times. The rearrangement joins TRBV12-3 or TRBV12-4 to TRBJ2-3; 7 bases align to TRBD1. V lost 4 bases, J lost 0 bases, and 7 bases stayed unmatched. CDR3 length: 16 amino acids. The CDR3 reads CASSSDRRLSTDTQYF. In DNA, the CDR3 is TGTGCCAGCAGTTCGGACAGGCGGCTGAGCACAGATACGCAGTATTTT.

The chain is built from TRBV6-5 and TRBJ1-3; possibly TRBD1 for D (5 bases). Deletions cut 4 bases from V and 1 base from J, with 14 bases between. CDR1 is MNHEY and CDR2 is SVGAGI in the germline V gene. The CDR3 is 16 amino acids. The CDR3: CASSSVGVSSGNTIYF. In DNA form, the CDR3 reads TGTGCCAGCAGTTCGGTGGGGGTATCGTCTGGAAACACCATATATTTT.

This clonotype was counted a few times. Here the CDR3 reads CASSRDQGGTGELFF. The CDR3 nucleotides are TGCGCCAGCAGCCGGGACCAAGGTGGGACCGGGGAGCTGTTTTTT. The chain combines TRBV5-1 with TRBJ2-2, with D perhaps TRBD1 or TRBD2 (5 bases each). Between the trimmed V and J ends, which lost 4 bases and 5 bases, there was a span of 15 bases. The CDR3 has 15 residues. Germline V lookup: CDR1 SGHRS, CDR2 YFSETQ.

This clonotype has only a few counts. The chain combines TRBV4-1 with TRBJ2-7; unclear D gene. Trimming left V 0 bases short and J 6 bases short, with 18 bases between. Germline V CDR1 and CDR2: MGHRA, YSYEKL. This CDR3 has 16 residues. CDR3 in amino acids: CASSQDSGSSMGEQYF. In DNA form, the CDR3 reads TGCGCCAGCAGCCAAGACTCAGGTTCCTCGATGGGCGAGCAGTACTTC.

The V and J genes are TRBV3-1 and TRBJ1-2; D is possibly TRBD1 (5 bases). Germline CDR1 and CDR2: LGHDT and YNNKEL (reference sequence). The V gene lost 0 bases and the J gene lost 7 bases, with 9 bases spanning the gap. The CDR3 length is 13 residues. The CDR3 bases are TGTGCCAGCAGCCAAGATCGGGGGAGTGGCTACACCTTC. This sequence encodes CASSQDRGSGYTF.

The chain couples TRBV24-1 to TRBJ2-1; no firm D call. CDR1 is KGHDR and CDR2 is SFDVKD in the germline V gene. V was trimmed by 8 bases and J by 2 bases, leaving 12 bases between them. The CDR3 has 14 amino acids. As DNA, the CDR3 is TGTGCCACCAATTCCGGGCCCCCCTACAATGAGCAGTTCTTC. Translated, it gives CATNSGPPYNEQFF.

This clonotype occurred a few times. V and J are TRBV27 and TRBJ2-2, with D unclear. Deletions cut 0 bases from V and 3 bases from J, with 8 bases between. The CDR3 length is 15 residues. Germline V gene lookup returns CDR1 MNHEY and CDR2 SMNVEV (reference sequence). The CDR3 here is CASSLSGPDTGELFF. DNA for the CDR3: TGTGCCAGCAGTTTATCTGGGCCGGACACCGGGGAGCTGTTTTTT.

In its sample, this clonotype was seen a few times. The chain has TRBV6-5 and TRBJ2-6, with D maybe TRBD2 (5 bases). This CDR3 spans 17 amino acids. Germline-derived CDR1 and CDR2 are MNHEY and SVGAGI. V was clipped by 3 bases and J by 2 bases, with 14 bases between them. The CDR3 region is CASSYEGRSAGANVLTF. The DNA for the CDR3 is TGTGCCAGCAGTTATGAGGGAAGATCGGCTGGGGCCAACGTCCTGACTTTC.

This clonotype has more than one count but fewer than ten. The DNA for the CDR3 is TGCAGTGCTAGAGTGACCAGGGTGGGGGAGACCCAGTACTTC. The encoded protein is CSARVTRVGETQYF. The chain combines TRBV20-1 with TRBJ2-5, with a possible D match to TRBD1 (5 bases). The V gene's germline CDR1 is DFQATT and CDR2 SNEGSKA (reference sequence). Trimming cost V 1 base and J 5 bases, with 14 bases left between them. The CDR3 covers 14 residues.

This clonotype was recorded a few times. The genes are TRBV3-1 and TRBJ2-7, with D possibly TRBD2 on 5 matching bases. In germline, CDR1 is LGHDT, CDR2 YNNKEL (reference sequence). V was shortened by 9 bases and J by 2 bases, with 14 bases between the two germline ends. The CDR3 is 13 residues long. The CDR3 protein is CASSVRGPYEQYF. In DNA, the CDR3 is TGTGCCAGTTCTGTTCGGGGTCCCTACGAGCAGTACTTC.

CDR3 bases: TGCAGCGTTAATCTTGGGGGGCGGGAGCTGTTTTTT. Amino acid sequence: CSVNLGGRELFF. This rearrangement joins TRBV29-1 to TRBJ2-2, with D possibly being TRBD1 or TRBD2 (6 bases each). The V end lost 5 bases, the J end lost 9 bases, and 13 bases lay between the germline ends. Germline assignment: CDR1 SQVTM and CDR2 ANQGSEA. The CDR3 sequence is 12 residues long.

This clonotype was recorded a few times. The chain's CDR3 is CSARDGNEKLFF. In nucleotides, the CDR3 is TGCAGCGCTCGGGACGGCAATGAAAAACTGTTTTTT. This chain uses TRBV29-1 with TRBJ1-4; possibly TRBD1 for D (5 bases). Germline values: CDR1 SQVTM, CDR2 ANQGSEA. V dropped 7 bases and J dropped 5 bases, with 11 bases sitting between them. The CDR3 totals 12 residues.

This clonotype was counted between two and nine times. The gene calls are TRBV5-1 and TRBJ2-1; tentatively, D is TRBD2 (6 bases). Germline CDR1 reads SGHRS; CDR2 reads YFSETQ. CDR3 length: 14 residues. Trimming took off 0 bases at V and 7 bases at J, with 11 bases between the two ends. For the CDR3, the DNA is TGCGCCAGCAGCTTGGTGTCGGGGGTTAATGAGCAGTTCTTC. As protein: CASSLVSGVNEQFF.

The chain links TRBV19 to TRBJ2-1; 8 bases agree with TRBD2. CDR1 LNHDA and CDR2 SQIVND come from the germline V gene (reference sequence). The CDR3 extends over 14 amino acids. Trimming removed 5 bases from V and 2 bases from J; junction bases left unmatched: 2. Written as DNA, the CDR3 is TGTGCCAGTAGTGACGGGGGGGCCTACAATGAGCAGTTCTTC. Translating gives CASSDGGAYNEQFF.

The V and J genes are TRBV7-8 and TRBJ2-1; a weak D match, TRBD2 (5 bases). Trimming removed 6 bases from V and 0 bases from J, with 12 bases in between. The CDR3 has 15 residues. Germline CDR1 is SGHVS and CDR2 is FQNEAQ. CDR3 in amino acids: CASRGGKNSYNEQFF. Here the CDR3 DNA reads TGTGCCAGCAGAGGAGGAAAAAACTCCTACAATGAGCAGTTCTTC.

In its sample, this clonotype was seen a few times. The rearrangement uses TRBV2 and TRBJ2-1; D uncertain. The CDR3 contains 13 residues. CDR1 is SNHLY and CDR2 is FYNNEI in the germline V gene. The V end was cut by 4 bases, the J end by 9 bases, with 13 bases between. Written as DNA, the CDR3 is TGTGCCAGCAGTGTACGGTACCCGAGTGAGCAGTTCTTC. The encoded protein is CASSVRYPSEQFF. The full variable domain, with the rest looked up from reference TRBV2 and TRBJ2-1, is EPEVTQTPSHQVTQMGQEVILRCVPISNHLYFYWYRQILGQKVEFLVSFYNNEISEKSEIFDDQFSVERPDGSNFTLKIRSTKLEDSAMYFCASSVRYPSEQFFGPGTRLTVL.

This clonotype was observed many times. The rearrangement joins TRBV3-1 to TRBJ2-1; possibly TRBD1 or TRBD2 for D (5 bases each). This CDR3 spans 13 amino acids. Germline-derived CDR1 and CDR2 are LGHDT and YNNKEL (reference sequence). V shed 5 bases and J shed 3 bases, with 8 bases lying between them. CDR3 protein: CASSFGGYNEQFF. The CDR3 DNA follows: TGTGCCAGCAGCTTTGGGGGCTACAATGAGCAGTTCTTC.